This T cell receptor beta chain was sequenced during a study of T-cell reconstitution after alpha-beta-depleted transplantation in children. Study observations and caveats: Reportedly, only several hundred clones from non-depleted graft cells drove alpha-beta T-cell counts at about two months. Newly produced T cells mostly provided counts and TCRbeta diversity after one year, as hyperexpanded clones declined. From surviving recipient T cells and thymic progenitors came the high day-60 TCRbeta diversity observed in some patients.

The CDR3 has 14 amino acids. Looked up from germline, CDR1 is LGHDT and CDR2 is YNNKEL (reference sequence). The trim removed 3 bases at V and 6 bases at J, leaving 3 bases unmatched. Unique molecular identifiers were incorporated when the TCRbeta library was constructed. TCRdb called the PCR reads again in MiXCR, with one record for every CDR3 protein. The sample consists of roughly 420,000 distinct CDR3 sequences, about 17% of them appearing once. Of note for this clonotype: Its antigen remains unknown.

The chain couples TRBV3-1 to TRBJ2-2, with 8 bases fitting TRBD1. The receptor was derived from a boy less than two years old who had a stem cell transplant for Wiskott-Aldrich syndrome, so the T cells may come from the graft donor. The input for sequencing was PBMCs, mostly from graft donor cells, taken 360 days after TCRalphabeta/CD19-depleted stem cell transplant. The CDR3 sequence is CASSHRQGSGELFF. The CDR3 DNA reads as TGTGCCAGCAGCCACCGACAGGGGTCCGGGGAGCTGTTTTTT. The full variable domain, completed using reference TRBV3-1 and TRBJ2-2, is DTAVSQTPKYLVTQMGNDKSIKCEQNLGHDTMYWYKQDSKKFLKIMFSYNNKELIINETVPNRFSPKSPDKAHLNLHINSLELGDSAVYFCASSHRQGSGELFFGEGSRLTVL.